The 24 T cell receptor beta chains listed next were all sequenced from one sample in a study of blood T cells in healthy people across ages. With a J-beta primer mix and a sample-barcoded 5' primer, a second PCR ran roughly 6 to 11 cycles. Using its own MiXCR run on the 5' RACE reads, TCRdb lists one record per CDR3 protein. The table lists about 690,000 distinct CDR3 sequences, approximately 40% of them singletons. Sequencing was done on a sample of blood. The receptors come from an elderly man in good health.

The chain has TRBV7-2 and TRBJ2-6; the D is unclear. Trimming removed 5 bases at V and 0 bases at J, with 8 bases between. In germline, CDR1 is SGHTA, CDR2 FQGNSA. The CDR3 covers 15 residues. For the CDR3, the DNA is TGTGCCAGCAGCCGTGAGTCCTCTGGGGCCAACGTCCTGACTTTC. As protein: CASSRESSGANVLTF.

The V call is TRBV7-2, the J call TRBJ1-4, with a weak D call TRBD1 (5 bases). V shed 10 bases and J shed 0 bases, with 15 bases lying between them. The germline V gene has CDR1 SGHTA and CDR2 FQGNSA. The CDR3 length is 15 residues. CDR3 DNA sequence: TGTGCCACCAGTTTCGACAGAGCAACTAATGAAAAACTGTTTTTT. It specifies CATSFDRATNEKLFF.

The chain has TRBV5-5 and TRBJ2-7; tentatively, D is TRBD1 or TRBD2 (6 bases each). The CDR3 sequence is 15 residues long. Germline CDR1 reads SGHKS; CDR2 reads YYEKEE (reference sequence). V shed 3 bases and J shed 5 bases, with 18 bases lying between them. DNA of the CDR3: TGTGCCAGCAGCTACACGGGGGCCCGAGGTGACGAGCAGTACTTC. Protein sequence: CASSYTGARGDEQYF. The variable domain in full, with the rest retrieved from reference TRBV5-5 and TRBJ2-7, is DAGVTQSPTHLIKTRGQQVTLRCSPISGHKSVSWYQQVLGQGPQFIFQYYEKEERGRGNFPDRFSARQFPNYSSELNVNALLLGDSALYLCASSYTGARGDEQYFGPGTRLTVT.

The chain has TRBV27 and TRBJ1-2, with 10 bases lining up with TRBD1. This CDR3 contains 15 residues. CDR1 and CDR2 (germline): MNHEY, SMNVEV (reference sequence). V lost 2 bases and J lost 4; bases outside the gene matches: 4. The CDR3 reads CASSLGQGGSYGYTF. CDR3 sequence (DNA): TGTGCCAGCAGTTTAGGACAGGGGGGAAGCTATGGCTACACCTTC.

V is TRBV6-2 or TRBV6-3 and J is TRBJ2-5; D not resolved. CDR1 and CDR2 (germline): MNHEY, SVGEGT. CDR3 size: 14 residues. Trimming stripped 7 bases from V and 1 base from J, with 13 bases between. The CDR3 reads CASTLSLRQETQYF. Written as DNA, the CDR3 is TGTGCCAGCACCCTGAGTTTGCGCCAAGAGACCCAGTACTTC.

This chain joins TRBV5-5 and TRBJ2-1, with TRBD1 as a possible D gene (6 bases). CDR3 size: 16 residues. CDR1 SGHKS and CDR2 YYEKEE come from the germline V gene (reference sequence). V was clipped by 10 bases and J by 2 bases, with 22 bases between them. The CDR3 nucleotides are TGTGCCGGCAACCAAAACTACAGGGCTACCTACAATGAGCAGTTCTTC. Translated, it gives CAGNQNYRATYNEQFF.

This clonotype was seen a few times. This chain joins TRBV6-6 and TRBJ2-5; the match to TRBD2 covers 8 bases. From germline, CDR1 is MNHNY and CDR2 SVGAGI (reference sequence). The trim removed 6 bases at V and 2 bases at J, leaving 8 bases unmatched. The CDR3 runs to 15 residues. In DNA, the CDR3 is TGTGCCAGCAGCAAGCCGGGGGGGCTACAAGAGACCCAGTACTTC. Amino acid sequence: CASSKPGGLQETQYF.

A few counts support this clonotype. This rearrangement joins TRBV12-3 or TRBV12-4 to TRBJ2-7, with D unresolved. The V gene lost 2 bases and the J gene lost 0 bases, with 8 bases spanning the gap. The CDR3 contains 14 residues. Written as DNA, the CDR3 is TGTGCCAGCAGTTTAACAGCCTACTCCTACGAGCAGTACTTC. This encodes CASSLTAYSYEQYF.

The chain recombines TRBV29-1 with TRBJ2-1, with 8 bases aligning to TRBD2. Per the germline V gene, CDR1 is SQVTM and CDR2 is ANQGSEA. The CDR3 is 17 amino acids. J was trimmed by 2 bases and V by 1 base; bases with no gene match: 10. The chain's CDR3 is CSVEASLGGETYNEQFF. The DNA for the CDR3 is TGCAGCGTTGAAGCGAGCCTCGGGGGGGAAACCTACAATGAGCAGTTCTTC.

This chain links TRBV6-5 with TRBJ1-1, with 8 bases lining up with TRBD1. Germline-derived CDR1 and CDR2 are MNHEY and SVGAGI. The CDR3 totals 15 residues. V dropped 6 bases and J dropped 5; count of bases not matched to a gene: 11. The CDR3 region has the DNA TGTGCCAGCAGATTCCAGGGGGCGGGAGAGACTGAAGCTTTCTTT. Encoded protein: CASRFQGAGETEAFF.

This clonotype was counted only a few times. The CDR3 protein is CASSDTGGSAPLHF. The CDR3, as DNA: TGTGCCAGCAGTGATACTGGGGGCTCGGCACCCCTCCACTTT. V usage is TRBV25-1 and J usage is TRBJ1-6; possibly TRBD1 for D (6 bases). Germline V gene sequence: CDR1 MGHDK, CDR2 SYGVNS. V lost 3 bases and J 11 bases, leaving 14 bases between the germline ends. The CDR3 runs 14 residues. Together with reference TRBV25-1 and TRBJ1-6, the CDR3 gives the full variable domain: EADIYQTPRYLVIGTGKKITLECSQTMGHDKMYWYQQDPGMELHLIHYSYGVNSTEKGDLSSESTVSRIRTEHFPLTLESARPSHTSQYLCASSDTGGSAPLHFGNGTRLTVT.

The V call is TRBV20-1, the J call TRBJ2-5, with D maybe TRBD1 (6 bases). V was cut by 1 base and J by 1 base, with 19 bases left in between. CDR1 and CDR2 from the germline V gene are DFQATT and SNEGSKA (reference sequence). The CDR3 covers 17 residues. CDR3 region: CSARVPPGQRIQETQYF. The CDR3 DNA reads as TGCAGTGCTAGAGTCCCACCGGGACAACGAATCCAAGAGACCCAGTACTTC.

The V call is TRBV5-1, the J call TRBJ1-1; D gene ambiguous. The CDR3 is made up of 14 amino acids. The germline V gene has CDR1 SGHRS and CDR2 YFSETQ. The ends were cut back, 4 bases at V and 0 bases at J, with 10 bases in the middle. Here the CDR3 DNA reads TGCGCCAGCAGCCGGGCGGACCTGAACACTGAAGCTTTCTTT. This gives the protein CASSRADLNTEAFF.

The rearrangement joins TRBV7-2 to TRBJ2-2; D might be TRBD2 (5 bases). V lost 1 base, J lost 8 bases, and 14 bases lay in between. This CDR3 has 15 amino acids. Germline-derived CDR1 and CDR2 are SGHTA and FQGNSA. For the CDR3, the DNA is TGTGCCAGCAGCTTAGTAAGCGGCCCTCAGGGGGAGCTGTTTTTT. Translated, it gives CASSLVSGPQGELFF.

The chain combines TRBV4-1 with TRBJ2-1; D is possibly TRBD2 (6 bases). The CDR3 has 14 amino acids. V shed 5 bases and J shed 5 bases, with 13 bases lying between them. Germline values: CDR1 MGHRA, CDR2 YSYEKL. CDR3 residues: CASSSRRRDNEQFF. CDR3 DNA sequence: TGCGCCAGCAGCTCCCGCCGGAGGGACAATGAGCAGTTCTTC.

The table lists this clonotype with a few counts. The CDR3 here is CSARDGMSGPAISPLHF. Written as DNA, the CDR3 is TGCAGTGCTAGAGATGGAATGTCGGGGCCGGCTATTTCACCCCTCCACTTT. This sequence joins TRBV20-1 and TRBJ1-6, with a possible D match to TRBD1 (5 bases). Germline CDR1 reads DFQATT; CDR2 reads SNEGSKA (reference sequence). The V end lost 0 bases, the J end lost 9 bases, and 21 bases lay between the germline ends. There are 17 residues in the CDR3.

In this sample, this clonotype turned up a few times. The chain recombines TRBV6-2 or TRBV6-3 with TRBJ2-5, with TRBD2 matching 8 bases. In germline, CDR1 is MNHEY, CDR2 SVGEGT. The CDR3 consists of 18 residues. With V trimmed by 0 bases and J by 0 bases, 9 bases remained unmatched. CDR3 in amino acids: CASSYSTGGGSHQETQYF. CDR3 coding DNA: TGTGCCAGCAGTTACTCGACTGGCGGGGGGTCCCACCAAGAGACCCAGTACTTC.

The rearrangement links TRBV24-1 to TRBJ2-6; D might be TRBD2 (5 bases). V was trimmed by 1 base and J by 4 bases, leaving 13 bases between them. From germline, CDR1 is KGHDR and CDR2 SFDVKD. There are 17 residues in the CDR3. The CDR3 protein is CATSDLGGAEGANVLTF. As DNA, the CDR3 is TGTGCCACCAGTGATTTAGGAGGTGCGGAAGGGGCCAACGTCCTGACTTTC.

The chain joins TRBV2 to TRBJ2-1; 10 nucleotides align to TRBD2. Trimming took 8 bases from V and 5 from J; bases not matched to a gene: 6. The CDR3 runs 14 residues. Germline loops: CDR1 SNHLY, CDR2 FYNNEI. CDR3 loop: CASLDTSGNNEQFF. CDR3 nucleotide sequence: TGTGCCAGCCTCGATACTAGCGGGAACAATGAGCAGTTCTTC. The variable domain in full, completed from reference TRBV2 and TRBJ2-1, reads EPEVTQTPSHQVTQMGQEVILRCVPISNHLYFYWYRQILGQKVEFLVSFYNNEISEKSEIFDDQFSVERPDGSNFTLKIRSTKLEDSAMYFCASLDTSGNNEQFFGPGTRLTVL.

V and J are TRBV6-1 and TRBJ2-1, with 9 bases identical to TRBD1. The germline CDR1 and CDR2 sequences are MNHNS and SASEGT. There are 13 residues in the CDR3. The junction had 5 bases not matched to a gene; V was cut back by 4 bases and J by 10 bases. The CDR3 DNA reads TGTGCCAGCAGTGGGACAGGGGTGGGGGAGCAGTTCTTC. Protein sequence: CASSGTGVGEQFF.

This clonotype was detected once. This may be a read error, as it is one base from a much larger clone. The rearrangement links TRBV28 to TRBJ2-3; 12 bases are a match to TRBD2. The length of the CDR3 is 16 residues. CDR1 and CDR2 from the germline V gene are MDHEN and SYDVKM. CDR3: CTSSRGLAGSTDTQYF. CDR3 nucleotides: TGTACCAGCAGCCGAGGACTAGCGGGAAGCACAGATACGCAGTATTTT.

The chain recombines TRBV3-1 with TRBJ2-6, with D unresolved. V lost 0 bases, J lost 0 bases, and 9 bases lay in between. CDR3 length: 17 amino acids. CDR1 and CDR2 from the germline V gene are LGHDT and YNNKEL (reference sequence). CDR3 nucleotides: TGTGCCAGCAGCCAAGAAGGAACAGTCTCTGGGGCCAACGTCCTGACTTTC. It codes for CASSQEGTVSGANVLTF.

The table lists this clonotype with a few counts. V gene TRBV25-1 combines with J gene TRBJ1-2; D remains ambiguous. The CDR3 runs to 12 residues. Germline V gene sequence: CDR1 MGHDK, CDR2 SYGVNS. Trimming took 6 bases from V and 8 from J, leaving 13 bases between them. The CDR3, as DNA: TGTGCCAGCAGGAGGGAGGGTCGGGGCTACACCTTC. This translates into CASRREGRGYTF.

This chain connects TRBV20-1 to TRBJ2-5; the match to TRBD2 covers 12 bases. Germline V gene lookup returns CDR1 DFQATT and CDR2 SNEGSKA (reference sequence). CDR3 size: 16 residues. J lost 0 bases, V lost 5 bases, and 7 bases had no gene match. This CDR3 reads CSAAPGTSGHQETQYF. The CDR3 DNA sequence: TGCAGTGCTGCGCCCGGGACTAGCGGGCACCAAGAGACCCAGTACTTC.